The TCR beta chain under discussion was sequenced for a study of cytomegalovirus exposure and HLA in healthy donors. This PCR relied on a set of 60 Vbeta primers and 13 Jbeta primers. Produced via immunoSEQ multiplex PCR; TCRdb's table is partial and in-frame only. Of roughly 220,000 clones listed, around four fifths are singletons. Per germline, CDR1 MNHEY and CDR2 SMNVEV (reference sequence). Trimming removed 0 bases from V and 2 bases from J, with 14 bases in between. This CDR3 region has 16 residues. The sequence was obtained from a middle-aged woman in good health and CMV-seronegative. This sequence joins TRBV27 and TRBJ2-7, with D possibly being TRBD1 (6 bases). What was sequenced was PBMCs. This CDR3 reads CASSLSSSTGTYEQYF. Here the CDR3 DNA reads TGTGCCAGCAGTTTATCGAGTTCAACAGGGACCTACGAGCAGTACTTC.